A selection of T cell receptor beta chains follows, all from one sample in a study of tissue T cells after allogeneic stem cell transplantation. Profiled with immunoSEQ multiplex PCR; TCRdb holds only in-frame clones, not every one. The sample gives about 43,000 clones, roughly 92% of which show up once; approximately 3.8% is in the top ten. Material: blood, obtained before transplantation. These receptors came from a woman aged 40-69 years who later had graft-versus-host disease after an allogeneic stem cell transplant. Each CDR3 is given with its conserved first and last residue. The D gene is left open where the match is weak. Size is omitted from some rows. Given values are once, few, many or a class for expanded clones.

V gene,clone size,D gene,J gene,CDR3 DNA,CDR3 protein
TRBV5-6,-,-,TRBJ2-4,TGTGCCAGCAGCTTGGACCTGGACAAAAACATTCAGTACTTC,CASSLDLDKNIQYF
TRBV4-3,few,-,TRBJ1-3,TGCGCCAGCAGCCAAGATGGGCACCCGGACGGAAACACCATATATTTT,CASSQDGHPDGNTIYF
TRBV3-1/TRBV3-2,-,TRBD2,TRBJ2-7,TGTGCCAGCAGCCTGGGACTAGCGGGAGGTTACGAGCAGTACTTC,CASSLGLAGGYEQYF
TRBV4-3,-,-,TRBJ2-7,TGCGCCAGCAGCCAAGTCAGAGATTACGAGCAGTACTTC,CASSQVRDYEQYF
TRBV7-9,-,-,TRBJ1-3,TGTGCCAGCAGCTTTGGGAGCTCTGGAAACACCATATATTTT,CASSFGSSGNTIYF
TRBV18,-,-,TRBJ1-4,TGTGCCAGCTCAAGCCGGGTCGGTAATGAAAAACTGTTTTTT,CASSSRVGNEKLFF
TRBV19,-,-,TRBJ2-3,TGTGCCAGTAAAAATAGGGGTAGTTCAGCAGATACGCAGTATTTT,CASKNRGSSADTQYF
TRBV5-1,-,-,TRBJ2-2,TGCGCCAGCAGCTTATCCGGGAGAGACACCGGGGAGCTGTTTTTT,CASSLSGRDTGELFF
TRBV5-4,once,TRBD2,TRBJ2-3,TGTGCCAGCAGCCTTAGCGGGGATACAGATACGCAGTATTTT,CASSLSGDTDTQYF
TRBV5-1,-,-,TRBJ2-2,TGCGCCAGCAGCAAGGGCCTATCTAACACCGGGGAGCTGTTTTTT,CASSKGLSNTGELFF
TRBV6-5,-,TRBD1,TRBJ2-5,TGTGCCAGCAGCGACAGGGGACAGGAGAACTTC,CASSDRGQENF
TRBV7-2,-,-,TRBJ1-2,TGTGCCAGCAGCTTAGACCGGGGGCCCTATGGCTACACCTTC,CASSLDRGPYGYTF
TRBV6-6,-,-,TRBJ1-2,TGTGCCAGCAGTTCAGGACCTGGCTACACCTTC,CASSSGPGYTF
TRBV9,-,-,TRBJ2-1,TGTGCCAGCAGCGTAGACCCTTTGCTGGGCTTTGAGCAGTTCTTC,CASSVDPLLGFEQFF
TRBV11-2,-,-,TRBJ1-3,TGTGCCAGCAGCTTAGGCGGGGCGCGGAACACCATATATTTT,CASSLGGARNTIYF
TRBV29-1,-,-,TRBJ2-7,TGCAGCGTCGCGGACGCCTACGAGCAGTACTTC,CSVADAYEQYF
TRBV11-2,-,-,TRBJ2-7,TGTGCCAGCAGTCACGCCGGGAAAGCCTACGAGCAGTACTTC,CASSHAGKAYEQYF
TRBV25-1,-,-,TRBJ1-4,TGTGCCAGCAGTGACCCAGGGTCGAATCGGGAAGGAAAACTGTTTTTT,CASSDPGSNREGKLFF
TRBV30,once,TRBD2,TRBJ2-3,TGTGCCTGGAGTAGGAGCGGGAGTGGCACAGATACGCAGTATTTT,CAWSRSGSGTDTQYF
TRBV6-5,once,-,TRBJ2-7,TGTGCCAGCAGTTACTCTTCGGGGCTCTCCTACGAGCAGTACTTC,CASSYSSGLSYEQYF
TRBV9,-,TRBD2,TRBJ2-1,TGTGCCAGCAGCCCTCTAGCGGGAGGGGACAATGAGCAGTTCTTC,CASSPLAGGDNEQFF
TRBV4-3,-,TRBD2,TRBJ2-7,TGCGCCAGCAGCCAAGTTTTTGCAGCTAGCGGGAGGGGTTCCGAGCAGTACTTC,CASSQVFAASGRGSEQYF
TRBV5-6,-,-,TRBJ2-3,TGTGCCAGCAGCTACGGTGGGACAGATACGCAGTATTTT,CASSYGGTDTQYF
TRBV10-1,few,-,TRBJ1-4,TGCGCCAGCAGGGGGGCTAATGAAAAACTGTTTTTT,CASRGANEKLFF
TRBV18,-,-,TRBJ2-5,TGTGCCAGCTCACCTTTCCAGGGTGGGCAAGAGACCCAGTACTTC,CASSPFQGGQETQYF
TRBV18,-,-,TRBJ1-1,TGTGCCAGCTCACCTCAGAACACTGAAGCTTTCTTT,CASSPQNTEAFF
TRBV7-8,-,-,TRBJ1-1,TGTGCCAGCAGCTTTAGGAGGGTAGACACTGAAGCTTTCTTT,CASSFRRVDTEAFF
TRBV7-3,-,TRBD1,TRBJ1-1,TGTGCCAGCAGCTTAATGCCAGGGGGGAACACTGAAGCTTTCTTT,CASSLMPGGNTEAFF
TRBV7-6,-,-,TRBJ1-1,TGTGCCAGCAGCCACCGGCCCCAAGGGGGGGGCACTGAAGCTTTCTTT,CASSHRPQGGGTEAFF
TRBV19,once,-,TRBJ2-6,TGTGCCAGTAGCAAAATATGGGGGAACAGGGCGGTAACTGGGGCCAACGTCCTGACTTTC,CASSKIWGNRAVTGANVLTF
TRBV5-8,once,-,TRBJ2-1,TGTGCCAGCAGCTTGGCCGGGTGGGGCGCCTTCTACAATGAGCAGTTCTTC,CASSLAGWGAFYNEQFF
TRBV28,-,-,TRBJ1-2,TGTGCCAGCAGTTTTGAGGATACCGGTAAGGATGGCTACACCTTC,CASSFEDTGKDGYTF
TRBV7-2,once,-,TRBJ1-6,TGTGCCAGCAGCTTAGATCACGGATTACCCCTCCACTTT,CASSLDHGLPLHF
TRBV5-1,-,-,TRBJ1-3,TGCGCCAGCAGCCCGGGGGGGCCGGGAGGCACCATATATTTT,CASSPGGPGGTIYF
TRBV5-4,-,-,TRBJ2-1,TGTGCCAGCAGCGAACGGAGCTCCTACAATGAGCAGTTCTTC,CASSERSSYNEQFF
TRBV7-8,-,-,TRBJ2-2,TGTGCCAGCAGCTTGGTTCCGGGAGCGGGGAACACCGGGGAGCTGTTTTTT,CASSLVPGAGNTGELFF
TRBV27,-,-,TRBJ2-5,TGTGCCAGCAGTTTATTCAGGGGGGTCGAGACCCAGTACTTC,CASSLFRGVETQYF
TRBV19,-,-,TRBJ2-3,TGTGCCAGTAGTATTGTCGGCGGGAGCACAGATACGCAGTATTTT,CASSIVGGSTDTQYF
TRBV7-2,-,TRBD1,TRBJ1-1,TGTGCCAGCAGCCCTCGACAGGGAGTGGGCACTGAAGCTTTCTTT,CASSPRQGVGTEAFF
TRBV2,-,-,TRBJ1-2,TGTGCCAGCAGACCGGAGTGGGGCTACACCTTC,CASRPEWGYTF
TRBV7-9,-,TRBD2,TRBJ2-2,TGTGCCAGCAGCCCTCATAGCGGGAGGGCCCCCGGGGAGCTGTTTTTT,CASSPHSGRAPGELFF
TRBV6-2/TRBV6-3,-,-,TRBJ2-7,TGTGCCAGCAGTCAACCCCCCCGCGCTTACGAATTTGAGCAGTACTTC,CASSQPPRAYEFEQYF
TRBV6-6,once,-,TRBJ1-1,TGTGCCAGCAGTCAATCAACAGGGTTTTCCACTGAAGCTTTCTTT,CASSQSTGFSTEAFF
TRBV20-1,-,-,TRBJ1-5,TGCAGTGCTAGTCGAGGGGCAGGGGATCAGCCCCAGCATTTT,CSASRGAGDQPQHF
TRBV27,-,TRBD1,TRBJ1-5,TGTGCCAGCAGTCGGACAGGGGGGAATCAGCCCCAGCATTTT,CASSRTGGNQPQHF
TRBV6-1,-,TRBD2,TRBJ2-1,TGTGCCAGCAGTGACGGCGGGAGCTCCTACAATGAGCAGTTCTTC,CASSDGGSSYNEQFF
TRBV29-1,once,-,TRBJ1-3,TGCAGCGTTGGATGGGGTTCTGGAAACACCATATATTTT,CSVGWGSGNTIYF
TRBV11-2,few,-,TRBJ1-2,TGTGCCAGCAGCTTTGCCGGGGGCTATGGCTACACCTTC,CASSFAGGYGYTF
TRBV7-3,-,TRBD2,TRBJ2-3,TGTGCCAGCAGCCCAGGACTAGCGGGAGGTGCAGATACGCAGTATTTT,CASSPGLAGGADTQYF
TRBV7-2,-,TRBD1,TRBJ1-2,TGTGCCAGCAGCTTAAATATGGCAAGGGGGACAGGGGCTGAGGGCTACACCTTC,CASSLNMARGTGAEGYTF
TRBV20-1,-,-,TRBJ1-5,TGCAGTGCTAGTTTTGGAAATCAGCCCCAGCATTTT,CSASFGNQPQHF
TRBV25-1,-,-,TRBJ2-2,TGTGCCAGCAGTGACGCCAGGGCGAACACCGGGGAGCTGTTTTTT,CASSDARANTGELFF
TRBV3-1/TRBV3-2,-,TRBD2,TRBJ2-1,TGTGCCAGCAGCCACGCTAGCGGACACAATGAGCAGTTCTTC,CASSHASGHNEQFF
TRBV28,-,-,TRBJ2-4,-,CASSWGNGTGSIGGYF
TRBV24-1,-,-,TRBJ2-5,TGTGCCACCAGTGATGGTACCACCCCGGTGGGGACCCAGTACTTC,CATSDGTTPVGTQYF
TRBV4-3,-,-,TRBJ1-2,TGCGCCAGCAGCCAAGATCAGCATCAGAACTATGGCTACACCTTC,CASSQDQHQNYGYTF